The clone carrying this TCR beta chain has more than one count but fewer than ten. Its antigen is as yet unknown. Every isolated RNA sample was fully reverse transcribed, so sequencing captured expressed TCRB transcripts. Clones were sequenced by immunoSEQ multiplex PCR, and TCRdb holds only the in-frame ones, with some missing. The data show 200,000 to 300,000 clones, more than 11% seen once. Sorting of CD4+ naive, central memory, regulatory and stem cell-like memory cells was performed via CD45RO/CCR7/CD25/CD127/CD95/CD27. These data are taken from a study of beta chain features in type 1 diabetes. Study findings and constraints: In type 1 diabetes patients, VDJ junctions had fewer insertions; deletions at these junctions were more frequent. People with Type 1 diabetes carried modestly yet significantly shorter TCRB CDR3s in all four CD4+ subsets. In cDNA sequencing, cells with high TCR expression could be over-represented.

The CDR3 covers 15 residues. The ends lost 1 base at V and 7 bases at J; junction bases unmatched: 7. Germline CDR1 reads WSHSY; CDR2 reads SAAADI. What was sequenced was naive CD4+ T cells from blood. The chain carries TRBV10-2 and TRBJ2-4; 7 bases are a match to TRBD2. The clonotype was recovered from a man aged 25-40 years with type 1 diabetes. CDR3 coding DNA: TGCGCCAGCAGTGAGTGGGCTAGCGGAGGGAACATTCAGTACTTC. Encoded protein: CASSEWASGGNIQYF.